This note documents a single T cell receptor (beta chain) sequence. This specimen comes from a study of OX40 agonist ivuxolimab in advanced cancers. Repertoires were generated with immunoSEQ multiplex PCR, while TCRdb's copy carries only in-frame clones and drops some. The sample records 20,000 to 30,000 clones, 83% being singletons. The clonotype originates from an adult with an advanced solid tumor such as melanoma, head and neck, liver or kidney cancer. Sample: CD4+ or CD8+ T cells sorted from blood, taken in a trial of the OX40 agonist ivuxolimab.

In DNA form, the CDR3 reads TGTGCCAGCGGGAGGGCGAGGGACGAGCAGTACTTC. Translating it yields CASGRARDEQYF. The chain employs TRBV2 and TRBJ2-7; 7 nucleotides align to TRBD2. CDR1 is SNHLY, CDR2 FYNNEI, per germline. The CDR3 runs 12 residues. The junction had 6 bases not matched to a gene; V was cut back by 8 bases and J by 5 bases.